The present T cell receptor (beta chain) was sequenced within a study of T-cell reconstitution after alpha-beta-depleted transplantation in children listed by TCRdb under 2016. Background for the entire study: The study quantitatively tracked T-cell immune reconstitution after TCRalphabeta/CD19-depleted allogeneic hematopoietic cell transplantation in children using TCR repertoire profiling.

Including cysteine and phenylalanine, the CDR3 has 13 amino acids. Just the 39-base CDR3 DNA is kept, in frame starting at base 1. For this chain, trimming is 6 bases at the V end and 9 bases at the J end, and the number of junction bases without a gene match is 12. CDR1 and CDR2, looked up from the germline V gene, are SQVTM and ANQGSEA. What the authors observed across the whole study: The high TCRbeta diversity at day 60 in some patients was ascribed to recipient T cells and intrathymic progenitors that had survived conditioning. Over the following months the frequencies of hyperexpanded clones went down, and after one year T-cell counts and TCRbeta diversity were mostly credited to newly produced T cells. About two months after transplant, the apparently early recovery of alphabetaT-cell counts reportedly depended on just several hundred clones that had expanded rapidly and came from non-depleted graft cells.

Concerning this clonotype itself: Its specific antigen is unknown. No per-base quality is available; no much larger clone lies one base away.

Library preparation was by PCR. Sequencing instrument: Illumina HiSeq 2500. To normalize quantification of the TCRbeta repertoire, the TCR libraries were built with molecular barcoding that relied on unique molecular identifiers. Using fastp trimming at Q25 and MiXCR clonotype assembly, TCRdb reanalyzed the public sequencing data and kept in-frame beta chains. A single entry per CDR3 protein holds the most common genes and DNA from its merged rows. Here the sample has approximately 230,000 distinct CDR3 sequences; about 25% occur a single time. The ten most abundant clones make up approximately 2.5% of the sample. The treatment or condition label for this specimen denotes: allogeneic hematopoietic cell transplantation with graft depleted of TCRalphabeta T cells and CD19 B cells. TCRalphabeta/CD19-depleted allogeneic hematopoietic cell grafts were given to the transplant recipients, all of whom were children.

The receptor's source is a girl aged 2-15 years with Fanconi anemia, due to receive a stem cell transplant. The chain is assembled from TRBV29-1 and TRBJ2-3, with 7 junctional bases fitting TRBD2. The starting material was PBMCs, obtained before TCRalphabeta/CD19-depleted stem cell transplant. The DNA sequence is TGCAGCGTCGTGAGACTAGCAAGACTAACGCAGTATTTT. It translates as CSVVRLARLTQYF.